Each of the 6 T cell receptor beta chains below was sequenced from the same sample in a study of cytomegalovirus exposure and HLA in healthy donors. Using immunoSEQ multiplex PCR, the repertoire was profiled, and TCRdb retains in-frame clones only, with some absent. The sample has about 160,000 clones; roughly 91% are singletons. The source material was PBMCs. Source of these receptors: a woman under 30 in good health and CMV-seropositive.

This chain links TRBV4-1 with TRBJ2-7; D is unresolved. The CDR3 is made up of 18 amino acids. V lost 2 bases to trimming and J lost 2 bases, with 22 bases between them. Germline lookup yields CDR1 MGHRA and CDR2 YSYEKL. In DNA, the CDR3 is TGCGCCAGCAGCCAATCTCCAATCCTTGACAAGTTCCCCTACGAGCAGTACTTC. It encodes CASSQSPILDKFPYEQYF.

This clone has just a few counts. V is TRBV7-2 and J is TRBJ2-7, with D maybe TRBD2 (6 bases). CDR3 length: 16 amino acids. Trimming stripped 1 base from V and 1 base from J, with 14 bases between. Looked up from germline, CDR1 is SGHTA and CDR2 is FQGNSA. The CDR3 nucleotides are TGTGCCAGCAGCTTAGTCACCGGGAGACTATCCTACGAGCAGTACTTC. Its protein product is CASSLVTGRLSYEQYF. Full variable domain (missing parts from reference TRBV7-2 and TRBJ2-7): GAGVSQSPSNKVTEKGKDVELRCDPISGHTALYWYRQSLGQGLEFLIYFQGNSAPDKSGLPSDRFSAERTGGSVSTLTIQRTQQEDSAVYLCASSLVTGRLSYEQYFGPGTRLTVT.

V and J are TRBV6-5 and TRBJ2-7; 8 nucleotides match TRBD1. The CDR3 has 14 amino acids. Germline V gene sequence: CDR1 MNHEY, CDR2 SVGAGI. The V segment lost 5 bases and the J segment 4 bases; nucleotides outside the gene matches: 7. Written as DNA, the CDR3 is TGTGCCAGCAGTACCGGGACAGGACCTTACGAGCAGTACTTC. It yields the protein CASSTGTGPYEQYF.

The gene calls are TRBV27 and TRBJ1-4; TRBD1 aligns across 9 bases. Germline loops: CDR1 MNHEY, CDR2 SMNVEV (reference sequence). V trimming: 5 bases; J trimming: 1 base; junction bases outside the gene matches: 8. This CDR3 has 17 amino acids. CDR3 in DNA: TGTGCCAGCAGTACCGGACAGGGGACGGTAACTAATGAAAAACTGTTTTTT. It translates to CASSTGQGTVTNEKLFF.

The chain joins TRBV4-1 to TRBJ2-7; maybe TRBD2 (6 bases). This CDR3 spans 13 amino acids. V was shortened by 4 bases and J by 1 base, with 8 bases between the two germline ends. CDR1 and CDR2 from the germline V gene are MGHRA and YSYEKL. CDR3 sequence reads: CASSPGLSYEQYF. Written as DNA, the CDR3 is TGCGCCAGCAGCCCCGGACTATCCTACGAGCAGTACTTC.

The rearrangement joins TRBV10-2 to TRBJ2-2; D is possibly TRBD1 (5 bases). Germline V gives CDR1 WSHSY, CDR2 SAAADI. The V end was cut by 3 bases, the J end by 3 bases, with 14 bases between. The CDR3 consists of 16 residues. The CDR3 loop is CASSDTRAVDTGELFF. For the CDR3, the DNA is TGCGCCAGCAGTGATACCAGGGCAGTCGACACCGGGGAGCTGTTTTTT.